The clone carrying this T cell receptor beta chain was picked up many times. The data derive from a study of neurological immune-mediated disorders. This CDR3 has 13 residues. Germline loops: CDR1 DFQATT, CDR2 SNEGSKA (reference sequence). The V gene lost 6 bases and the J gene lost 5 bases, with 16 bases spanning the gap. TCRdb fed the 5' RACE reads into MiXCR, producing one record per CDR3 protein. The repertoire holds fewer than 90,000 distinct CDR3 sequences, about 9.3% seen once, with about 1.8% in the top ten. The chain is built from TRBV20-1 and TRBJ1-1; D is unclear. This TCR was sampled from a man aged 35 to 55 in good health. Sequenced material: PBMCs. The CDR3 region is CSANDLVGTEAFF. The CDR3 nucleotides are TGCAGTGCAAACGATTTAGTTGGTACTGAAGCTTTCTTT.